This TCR beta chain was sequenced for a study of OX40 agonist ivuxolimab in advanced cancers. The repertoire was sequenced with immunoSEQ multiplex PCR; TCRdb's copy has only in-frame clones and lacks some. The sample has fewer than 25,000 clones; roughly four fifths are singletons. In the case of this clone: What it recognizes is unknown.

Findings and caveats of the study: Relatively little clonal expansion, among the lowest observed, appeared in partial responders at 0.1-3.0 mg/kg.

The receptor comes from an adult with an advanced solid tumor such as melanoma, head and neck, liver or kidney cancer. The sequences come from CD4+ or CD8+ T cells sorted from blood, collected in a trial of the OX40 agonist ivuxolimab.

This chain's CDR3 is CASSYLGGGGYEQYF. As DNA, the CDR3 is TGTGCCAGCAGTTACTTGGGCGGGGGCGGATACGAGCAGTACTTC. V usage is TRBV6-5 and J usage is TRBJ2-7; a possible D gene is TRBD2 (7 bases). Germline V gene lookup returns CDR1 MNHEY and CDR2 SVGAGI. Between the trimmed V and J ends, which lost 1 base and 4 bases, there was a span of 14 bases. The CDR3 totals 15 residues.